This is a list of T cell receptor beta chains from one sample in a study of T-cell memory formation after mild COVID-19. Each CDR3 protein gets one entry after TCRdb re-called the 5' RACE reads with MiXCR. Of 450,000 to 650,000 distinct CDR3 sequences in the sample, roughly 18% were seen once. The sample comprised PBMCs or a T cell subset sorted from them (not recorded which). These receptors all come from an adult woman who had mild COVID-19 (a few samples of this study predate the infection). Cell type and time point are not known. Both conserved end residues are part of each CDR3. The order of the fields is D gene, V gene, J gene, clone size, CDR3 protein, CDR3 DNA. The D gene is left open where the match is weak. Size is stated for part of the rows, as once, few or many counts, or as a class when the clone is expanded.

D gene: NA; V gene: TRBV5-5; J gene: TRBJ2-7; clone size: few; CDR3 protein: CASSLGVVSYEQYF; CDR3 DNA: TGTGCCAGCAGCTTGGGGGTGGTCTCCTACGAGCAGTACTTC
D gene: NA; V gene: TRBV6-2/TRBV6-3; J gene: TRBJ2-7; clone size: NA; CDR3 protein: CASSYHQGYEKYF; CDR3 DNA: TGTGCCAGCAGTTACCACCAGGGTTACGAGAAGTACTTC
D gene: TRBD2; V gene: TRBV12-3/TRBV12-4; J gene: TRBJ2-5; clone size: NA; CDR3 protein: CASSLESLAGRRETQYF; CDR3 DNA: TGTGCCAGCAGTTTAGAATCCCTAGCGGGTAGGAGAGAGACCCAGTACTTC
D gene: NA; V gene: TRBV12-3/TRBV12-4; J gene: TRBJ2-4; clone size: NA; CDR3 protein: CASSFGLAKNIQYF; CDR3 DNA: TGTGCCAGCAGTTTTGGCTTAGCCAAAAACATTCAGTACTTC
D gene: TRBD2; V gene: TRBV5-1; J gene: TRBJ2-5; clone size: few; CDR3 protein: CASSLGLLAGQETQYF; CDR3 DNA: TGCGCCAGCAGCCTTGGTCTCCTAGCGGGACAAGAGACCCAGTACTTC
D gene: TRBD2; V gene: TRBV7-7; J gene: TRBJ2-2; clone size: many; CDR3 protein: CASSAGTSSSELFF; CDR3 DNA: TGTGCTAGCAGCGCCGGGACTAGCTCCTCGGAGCTGTTTTTT
D gene: TRBD1; V gene: TRBV19; J gene: TRBJ1-5; clone size: NA; CDR3 protein: CASIPGQGRNQPQHF; CDR3 DNA: TGTGCCAGTATCCCAGGACAGGGACGCAATCAGCCCCAGCATTTT
D gene: NA; V gene: TRBV5-4; J gene: TRBJ1-5; clone size: many; CDR3 protein: CASSLDNQPQHF; CDR3 DNA: TGTGCCAGCAGCTTAGACAATCAGCCCCAGCATTTT
D gene: NA; V gene: TRBV4-1; J gene: TRBJ2-5; clone size: many; CDR3 protein: CASSQTLRAGLVQETQYF; CDR3 DNA: TGCGCCAGCAGCCAGACGTTAAGGGCAGGTTTGGTTCAAGAGACCCAGTACTTC
D gene: NA; V gene: TRBV29-1; J gene: TRBJ1-4; clone size: NA; CDR3 protein: CSAVPLGLGEKLFF; CDR3 DNA: TGCAGCGCAGTCCCCTTAGGGCTGGGGGAAAAACTGTTTTTT
D gene: NA; V gene: TRBV12-3/TRBV12-4; J gene: TRBJ2-1; clone size: many; CDR3 protein: CASNARQARNEQFF; CDR3 DNA: TGTGCCAGCAACGCTCGACAGGCACGGAATGAGCAGTTCTTC
D gene: NA; V gene: TRBV27; J gene: TRBJ2-3; clone size: many; CDR3 protein: CASSFSRRGAFRTDTQYF; CDR3 DNA: TGTGCCAGCAGTTTTTCCCGCAGAGGGGCGTTTCGCACAGATACGCAGTATTTT
D gene: NA; V gene: TRBV4-2; J gene: TRBJ2-3; clone size: NA; CDR3 protein: CASSQDWARGTDTQYF; CDR3 DNA: TGTGCCAGCAGCCAAGATTGGGCGAGGGGCACAGATACGCAGTATTTT
D gene: TRBD2; V gene: TRBV24-1; J gene: TRBJ2-5; clone size: NA; CDR3 protein: CATSDPTSGSGTQYF; CDR3 DNA: TGTGCCACCAGTGATCCGACTAGCGGGAGCGGGACCCAGTACTTC
D gene: NA; V gene: TRBV6-5; J gene: TRBJ2-1; clone size: many; CDR3 protein: CASRGIEQFF; CDR3 DNA: TGTGCCAGCAGAGGGATTGAGCAGTTCTTC
D gene: TRBD2; V gene: TRBV18; J gene: TRBJ2-7; clone size: NA; CDR3 protein: CASSPSGLEYEQYF; CDR3 DNA: TGTGCCAGCTCACCGTCGGGACTAGAGTACGAGCAGTACTTC
D gene: TRBD2; V gene: TRBV5-6; J gene: TRBJ2-2; clone size: few; CDR3 protein: CASRKKRGHTGELFF; CDR3 DNA: TGTGCCAGCAGGAAGAAGCGGGGCCACACCGGGGAGCTGTTTTTT
D gene: TRBD1; V gene: TRBV7-9; J gene: TRBJ1-5; clone size: NA; CDR3 protein: CASSLVGTGVNQPQHF; CDR3 DNA: TGTGCCAGCAGCTTAGTGGGGACAGGGGTCAATCAGCCCCAGCATTTT
D gene: NA; V gene: TRBV7-3; J gene: TRBJ1-2; clone size: NA; CDR3 protein: CASSLNGGYGYTF; CDR3 DNA: TGTGCCAGCAGCTTAAATGGGGGCTATGGCTACACCTTC
D gene: TRBD1; V gene: TRBV3-1; J gene: TRBJ1-1; clone size: few; CDR3 protein: CASSQGGQPNTEAFF; CDR3 DNA: TGTGCCAGCAGCCAAGGGGGACAGCCTAACACTGAAGCTTTCTTT
D gene: TRBD1; V gene: TRBV6-1; J gene: TRBJ1-1; clone size: many; CDR3 protein: CASSFRDRLTEAFF; CDR3 DNA: TGTGCCAGCAGCTTCCGGGACAGGCTAACTGAAGCTTTCTTT
D gene: NA; V gene: TRBV5-1; J gene: TRBJ2-5; clone size: few; CDR3 protein: CASSLSLLAPRGTQYF; CDR3 DNA: TGCGCCAGCAGCCTGAGTCTTCTTGCGCCGCGAGGGACCCAGTACTTC
D gene: TRBD2; V gene: TRBV12-3/TRBV12-4; J gene: TRBJ2-5; clone size: NA; CDR3 protein: CASSLFSGGAEETQYF; CDR3 DNA: TGTGCCAGCAGTTTATTTAGCGGGGGGGCGGAGGAGACCCAGTACTTC
D gene: NA; V gene: TRBV15; J gene: TRBJ1-1; clone size: few; CDR3 protein: CATSRDYQGNTEAFF; CDR3 DNA: TGTGCCACCAGCAGAGACTACCAGGGGAACACTGAAGCTTTCTTT
D gene: NA; V gene: TRBV4-3; J gene: TRBJ2-5; clone size: few; CDR3 protein: CASSQGAGYPQETQYF; CDR3 DNA: TGCGCCAGCAGCCAAGGGGCAGGGTATCCCCAAGAGACCCAGTACTTC
D gene: NA; V gene: TRBV7-3; J gene: TRBJ2-3; clone size: few; CDR3 protein: CASSLYRTDTDTQYF; CDR3 DNA: TGTGCCAGCAGCTTATATAGGACAGACACAGATACGCAGTATTTT
D gene: NA; V gene: TRBV10-3; J gene: TRBJ2-5; clone size: few; CDR3 protein: CAISALYGGTFQETQYF; CDR3 DNA: TGTGCCATCAGTGCCTTATATGGCGGGACCTTCCAAGAGACCCAGTACTTC
D gene: NA; V gene: TRBV7-9; J gene: TRBJ1-2; clone size: few; CDR3 protein: CASSLTTGRGDYGYTF; CDR3 DNA: TGTGCCAGCAGCTTAACCACAGGGAGAGGGGACTATGGCTACACCTTC
D gene: TRBD2; V gene: TRBV9; J gene: TRBJ2-1; clone size: NA; CDR3 protein: CASTRSGGQTYNEQFF; CDR3 DNA: TGTGCCAGCACCCGGTCGGGGGGTCAGACTTACAATGAGCAGTTCTTC
D gene: TRBD1; V gene: TRBV6-5; J gene: TRBJ2-7; clone size: NA; CDR3 protein: CASSRWDREGGQYF; CDR3 DNA: TGTGCCAGCAGCCGATGGGACAGGGAAGGTGGGCAGTACTTC
D gene: TRBD1; V gene: TRBV20-1; J gene: TRBJ1-5; clone size: many; CDR3 protein: CSARDRGIFGNQPQHF; CDR3 DNA: TGCAGTGCGAGGGACAGGGGAATTTTCGGCAATCAGCCCCAGCATTTT
D gene: NA; V gene: TRBV24-1; J gene: TRBJ2-5; clone size: NA; CDR3 protein: CATSDWRSGRQETQYF; CDR3 DNA: TGTGCCACCAGTGATTGGCGGTCGGGGCGACAAGAGACCCAGTACTTC
D gene: NA; V gene: TRBV12-3/TRBV12-4; J gene: TRBJ2-7; clone size: many; CDR3 protein: CASSLRDTEYEQYF; CDR3 DNA: TGTGCCAGCAGTCTGCGGGACACCGAATACGAGCAGTACTTC
D gene: NA; V gene: TRBV2; J gene: TRBJ1-5; clone size: NA; CDR3 protein: CASKPGDNQPQHF; CDR3 DNA: TGTGCCAGCAAGCCAGGTGACAATCAGCCCCAGCATTTT
D gene: TRBD1; V gene: TRBV6-5; J gene: TRBJ2-7; clone size: NA; CDR3 protein: CASSSSQGVGYEQYF; CDR3 DNA: TGTGCCAGCAGTTCATCCCAGGGGGTGGGTTACGAGCAGTACTTC
D gene: NA; V gene: TRBV3-1; J gene: TRBJ2-4; clone size: many; CDR3 protein: CASSQGVAKNIQYF; CDR3 DNA: TGTGCCAGCAGCCAAGGAGTAGCCAAAAACATTCAGTACTTC
D gene: NA; V gene: TRBV12-3/TRBV12-4; J gene: TRBJ1-1; clone size: NA; CDR3 protein: CASSFGGPSTEAFF; CDR3 DNA: TGTGCCAGCAGTTTTGGGGGCCCCAGCACTGAAGCTTTCTTT
D gene: NA; V gene: TRBV3-1; J gene: TRBJ2-5; clone size: NA; CDR3 protein: CASSHIRTETQYF; CDR3 DNA: TGTGCCAGCAGCCACATCCGGACGGAGACCCAGTACTTC
D gene: TRBD2; V gene: TRBV7-9; J gene: TRBJ2-1; clone size: NA; CDR3 protein: CASSLVRTSEGEQFF; CDR3 DNA: TGTGCCAGCAGCTTAGTGCGGACTAGCGAGGGGGAGCAGTTCTTC
D gene: NA; V gene: TRBV19; J gene: TRBJ2-3; clone size: NA; CDR3 protein: CASSVTLNGGSPTDTQYF; CDR3 DNA: TGTGCCAGTAGTGTTACCTTGAACGGGGGCTCACCCACAGATACGCAGTATTTT
D gene: TRBD2; V gene: TRBV5-4; J gene: TRBJ2-2; clone size: once; CDR3 protein: CASSSGLAGVAGELFF; CDR3 DNA: TGTGCCAGCAGCTCCGGACTAGCGGGAGTGGCCGGGGAGCTGTTTTTT
D gene: NA; V gene: TRBV7-9; J gene: TRBJ2-3; clone size: many; CDR3 protein: CASSFSRGSSTDTQYF; CDR3 DNA: TGTGCCAGCAGCTTTTCGCGGGGCTCTAGCACAGATACGCAGTATTTT
D gene: TRBD1; V gene: TRBV5-6; J gene: TRBJ2-7; clone size: NA; CDR3 protein: CASSPPGGVYEQYF; CDR3 DNA: TGTGCCAGCAGCCCTCCAGGGGGAGTTTACGAGCAGTACTTC
D gene: TRBD2; V gene: TRBV2; J gene: TRBJ2-3; clone size: NA; CDR3 protein: CASSVAGVSTDTQYF; CDR3 DNA: TGTGCCAGCAGTGTAGCGGGAGTGAGCACAGATACGCAGTATTTT
D gene: NA; V gene: TRBV4-1; J gene: TRBJ1-3; clone size: few; CDR3 protein: CASSQEGMRGAGNTIYF; CDR3 DNA: TGCGCCAGCAGCCAAGAAGGGATGCGGGGTGCCGGAAACACCATATATTTT
D gene: TRBD1; V gene: TRBV2; J gene: TRBJ2-2; clone size: NA; CDR3 protein: CASSSGTEVFGTGELFF; CDR3 DNA: TGTGCCAGCAGCTCCGGGACAGAGGTTTTCGGCACCGGGGAGCTGTTTTTT
D gene: TRBD1; V gene: TRBV20-1; J gene: TRBJ2-3; clone size: NA; CDR3 protein: CSARFGTGDADTQYF; CDR3 DNA: TGCAGTGCTCGCTTCGGGACAGGGGACGCAGATACGCAGTATTTT